The sequence of this T cell receptor (beta chain) was determined in a study of T cells in narcolepsy. At the level of the study: Healthy controls were enrolled alongside patients with narcolepsy type 1 or type 2.

Clones were read by immunoSEQ multiplex PCR, and TCRdb kept only the in-frame ones, dropping some. This sample has fewer than 40,000 clones, with approximately 78% found just once. V gave up 2 bases and J gave up 8 bases, with 6 bases separating them. There are 11 residues in the CDR3. The V gene's germline CDR1 is SEHNR and CDR2 FQNEAQ (reference sequence). Study results and limitations: Reportedly, autoreactive clonotypes were serially detected in patients' blood but not controls'.

Comment on this clone: As yet, its antigen is unknown.

The sample consisted of CD45RA- memory CD4+ T cells from PBMCs. The J gene is TRBJ1-2, the V gene TRBV7-9; the D is unclear. This clonotype was obtained from a human donor with narcolepsy. CDR3 coding DNA: TGTGCCAGCAGCTTAAAGTCGGGCTACACCTTC. The encoded protein is CASSLKSGYTF.